What follows are 28 T cell receptor beta chains derived from one specimen sequenced in a study of cytomegalovirus exposure and HLA in healthy donors. PCR was performed using 60 Vbeta and 13 Jbeta primers. Repertoires were generated with immunoSEQ multiplex PCR, while TCRdb's copy carries only in-frame clones and drops some. The sample records approximately 85,000 clones, over 60% being singletons. Sequenced: PBMCs. These receptors came from a woman aged 40 to 50 in good health and CMV-seropositive.

V is TRBV2 and J is TRBJ2-7; the D gene is possibly TRBD1 (5 bases). The CDR3 runs 12 residues. With 2 bases removed from V and 5 bases from J, the gap between germline ends came to 7 bases. From germline, CDR1 is SNHLY and CDR2 FYNNEI. The CDR3, as DNA: TGTGCCAGCAGTGAATGGGGCGACGAGCAGTACTTC. This sequence encodes CASSEWGDEQYF. Combining the CDR3 with reference TRBV2 and TRBJ2-7 gives the whole variable domain EPEVTQTPSHQVTQMGQEVILRCVPISNHLYFYWYRQILGQKVEFLVSFYNNEISEKSEIFDDQFSVERPDGSNFTLKIRSTKLEDSAMYFCASSEWGDEQYFGPGTRLTVT.

V and J are TRBV5-5 and TRBJ1-5, with D perhaps TRBD1 (6 bases). The V end lost 4 bases, the J end lost 1 base, and 12 bases lay between the germline ends. The V gene's germline CDR1 is SGHKS and CDR2 YYEKEE (reference sequence). This CDR3 comprises 15 residues. This chain's CDR3 is CASSPIGQSNQPQHF. The CDR3 DNA reads TGTGCCAGCAGCCCGATAGGACAGAGCAATCAGCCCCAGCATTTT.

The table lists this clone with a few counts. The rearrangement links TRBV5-1 to TRBJ1-4; TRBD1 aligns across 7 bases. The CDR3 length is 15 residues. In germline, CDR1 is SGHRS, CDR2 YFSETQ. The V gene end was trimmed by 4 bases and the J gene end by 8 bases; junction bases not matched to a gene: 11. CDR3 in DNA: TGCGCCAGCAGCCACAGGCAGGGGGAAGGGGAAAAACTGTTTTTT. Translating it yields CASSHRQGEGEKLFF.

This chain links TRBV11-1 with TRBJ2-7, with 7 bases lining up with TRBD1. Trimming at V came to 5 bases and at J to 3 bases, leaving 7 bases not matched to a gene. Per germline, CDR1 SGHAT and CDR2 FQDESV (reference sequence). The CDR3 contains 14 residues. The CDR3 bases are TGTGCCAGCAGCCCGCGGACAGGACACTACGAGCAGTACTTC. This translates into CASSPRTGHYEQYF.

This clone was observed a few times. J is TRBJ1-1 and V is TRBV7-8; 9 bases are a match to TRBD1. The junction had 11 bases not matched to a gene; V was cut back by 5 bases and J by 7 bases. Germline V gives CDR1 SGHVS, CDR2 FQNEAQ. The CDR3 is 15 amino acids. CDR3 DNA sequence: TGTGCCAGCAGCCTGGTGGACAGGGGTGCTAGTGAAGCTTTCTTT. Protein sequence: CASSLVDRGASEAFF.

This clone was recorded a few times. The chain recombines TRBV4-3 with TRBJ1-4, with 7 bases identical to TRBD1. The CDR3 contains 14 residues. J was trimmed by 4 bases and V by 3 bases; bases with no gene match: 2. Per the germline V gene, CDR1 is LGHNA and CDR2 is YSLEER. In nucleotides, the CDR3 is TGCGCCAGCAGCCACGGACAGGTTAATGAAAAACTGTTTTTT. Protein product: CASSHGQVNEKLFF.

The V and J genes are TRBV27 and TRBJ2-1; 11 positions match TRBD1. After removal of 7 bases from V and 2 bases from J, the junction contained 7 bases not matched to a gene. From germline, CDR1 is MNHEY and CDR2 SMNVEV (reference sequence). The CDR3 runs 16 residues. The CDR3 DNA sequence: TGTGCCAGCAATAAGCCGGGACAGGGGGCCTACAATGAGCAGTTCTTC. Its protein is CASNKPGQGAYNEQFF.

In this sample, this clone turned up a few times. V is TRBV4-1 and J is TRBJ2-1, with D perhaps TRBD2 (6 bases). V gave up 3 bases and J gave up 4 bases, with 7 bases separating them. Germline values: CDR1 MGHRA, CDR2 YSYEKL. This CDR3 contains 13 residues. The CDR3 here is CASSQGGYNEQFF. DNA of the CDR3: TGCGCCAGCAGCCAGGGGGGTTACAATGAGCAGTTCTTC.

J is TRBJ1-1 and V is TRBV5-4; 7 bases agree with TRBD1. Germline CDR1 reads SGHNT; CDR2 reads YYREEE (reference sequence). The CDR3 extends over 16 amino acids. V gave up 4 bases and J gave up 2 bases; unmatched junction bases: 11. In DNA form, the CDR3 reads TGTGCCAGCAGCCAGGAGGTGGACAGGAGAAACACTGAAGCTTTCTTT. Amino acid sequence: CASSQEVDRRNTEAFF.

This sequence joins TRBV6-5 and TRBJ2-5, with D hard to call. This CDR3 has 14 amino acids. Per the germline V gene, CDR1 is MNHEY and CDR2 is SVGAGI. Trimming left V 0 bases short and J 2 bases short, with 7 bases between. For the CDR3, the DNA is TGTGCCAGCAGTTACTCAAGGAGACAAGAGACCCAGTACTTC. Translation: CASSYSRRQETQYF.

The chain recombines TRBV6-5 with TRBJ1-1; D remains unclear. The germline gives CDR1 MNHEY, CDR2 SVGAGI. The CDR3 covers 11 residues. With 6 bases removed from V and 5 bases from J, the gap between germline ends came to 7 bases. This CDR3 reads CASSPYTEAFF. The CDR3 coding sequence is TGTGCCAGCAGCCCTTATACTGAAGCTTTCTTT.

The V gene is TRBV19, the J gene TRBJ1-2; the D is unclear. The CDR3 has 15 amino acids. CDR1 is LNHDA, CDR2 SQIVND, per germline (reference sequence). V shed 5 bases and J shed 0 bases, with 13 bases lying between them. CDR3 sequence reads: CASSVEHDTNYGYTF. CDR3 in DNA: TGTGCCAGTAGTGTCGAACACGATACTAACTATGGCTACACCTTC.

The chain joins TRBV27 to TRBJ1-1, with TRBD1 as a possible D gene (5 bases). This CDR3 contains 15 residues. Germline values: CDR1 MNHEY, CDR2 SMNVEV (reference sequence). V was shortened by 8 bases and J by 0 bases, with 16 bases between the two germline ends. CDR3 bases: TGTGCCAGCCGAATGAACAGGTACATGAACACTGAAGCTTTCTTT. This encodes CASRMNRYMNTEAFF.

V usage is TRBV15 and J usage is TRBJ2-7; 8 nucleotides line up with TRBD1. The trim removed 0 bases at V and 5 bases at J, leaving 3 bases unmatched. The CDR3 totals 14 residues. The germline CDR1 and CDR2 sequences are LNHNV and YYDKDF (reference sequence). CDR3 in amino acids: CATSRDQGANEQYF. The DNA for the CDR3 is TGTGCCACCAGCAGAGATCAGGGGGCCAACGAGCAGTACTTC.

The V gene is TRBV19, the J gene TRBJ1-4, with D unresolved. V dropped 4 bases and J dropped 0 bases, with 12 bases sitting between them. Germline V lookup: CDR1 LNHDA, CDR2 SQIVND (reference sequence). This CDR3 spans 16 amino acids. The CDR3 DNA sequence: TGTGCCAGTAGTAGGCGGCCAGAGACAACTAATGAAAAACTGTTTTTT. Translated: CASSRRPETTNEKLFF.

The chain uses TRBV5-8 and TRBJ1-5, with a possible D match to TRBD1 (5 bases). CDR3 length: 17 amino acids. Germline values: CDR1 SGHTS, CDR2 YDEGEE. V was trimmed by 1 base and J by 7 bases, leaving 21 bases between them. The CDR3 is CASSLRQGVLFGQPQHF. The CDR3 nucleotides read TGTGCCAGCAGCTTGAGGCAGGGCGTACTCTTTGGGCAGCCCCAGCATTTT.

The chain recombines TRBV7-2 with TRBJ1-1, with 9 bases fitting TRBD1. CDR3 length: 14 residues. Per the germline V gene, CDR1 is SGHTA and CDR2 is FQGNSA. Unmatched junction bases numbered 5, after V lost 5 bases and J lost 4 bases. CDR3 loop: CASSPDRGSTEAFF. CDR3 bases: TGTGCCAGCAGCCCGGACAGGGGTAGCACTGAAGCTTTCTTT.

The sample holds a few counts of this clone. The chain carries TRBV10-3 and TRBJ1-1; D gene unclear. The CDR3 has 12 amino acids. Deletions cut 6 bases from V and 0 bases from J, with 5 bases between. Germline V gene sequence: CDR1 ENHRY, CDR2 SYGVKD. The chain's CDR3 is CAIRGVNTEAFF. The CDR3 nucleotides are TGTGCCATCAGGGGCGTGAACACTGAAGCTTTCTTT.

This clone occurred a few times. The chain combines TRBV7-6 with TRBJ2-7, with a weak D call TRBD1 (5 bases). The CDR3 contains 15 residues. The germline gives CDR1 SGHVS, CDR2 FNYEAQ. With 1 base removed from V and 2 bases from J, the gap between germline ends came to 12 bases. For the CDR3, the DNA is TGTGCCAGCAGCTTAGAGTACACAGGAGCCTACGAGCAGTACTTC. Encoded protein: CASSLEYTGAYEQYF.

This chain joins TRBV28 and TRBJ2-1, with 10 bases identical to TRBD2. Germline CDR1 and CDR2: MDHEN and SYDVKM. This CDR3 spans 15 amino acids. V shed 5 bases, J shed 6 bases, and the junction held 7 bases outside the gene matches. The CDR3 coding sequence is TGTGCCAGCAGTCCCCGACTAGCGGGCCCCAATGAGCAGTTCTTC. It translates to CASSPRLAGPNEQFF.

The chain carries TRBV28 and TRBJ2-6; D may be TRBD1 (5 bases). This CDR3 has 16 residues. Germline CDR1 reads MDHEN; CDR2 reads SYDVKM. The germline V and J ends were trimmed by 8 bases and 2 bases, with 16 bases remaining between them. In DNA, the CDR3 is TGTGCCAGCGGGGCTTTCCGGGCCGCTGGGGCCAACGTCCTGACTTTC. Residues: CASGAFRAAGANVLTF.

This clone was counted only a few times. The chain combines TRBV28 with TRBJ1-4; weak D call: TRBD1 (5 bases). The germline V gene has CDR1 MDHEN and CDR2 SYDVKM. The V and J ends lost 5 bases and 11 bases respectively, with 15 bases between them. The CDR3 runs to 13 residues. CDR3 coding DNA: TGTGCCAGCAGTACTTTCAGGGTGGGGAAACTGTTTTTT. Translation gives CASSTFRVGKLFF.

This clone was counted only a few times. CDR3: CASSEREQYF. CDR3 nucleotide sequence: TGTGCCAGCAGTGAACGCGAGCAGTACTTC. The chain uses TRBV6-1 and TRBJ2-7; no firm D call. CDR1 is MNHNS, CDR2 SASEGT, per germline. The CDR3 has 10 amino acids. V shed 2 bases and J shed 6 bases, with 2 bases lying between them.

The V and J genes are TRBV12-5 and TRBJ1-2; 8 bases are a match to TRBD1. The V segment lost 5 bases and the J segment 7 bases; nucleotides outside the gene matches: 3. The CDR3 is made up of 12 amino acids. Per germline, CDR1 LGHNT and CDR2 FRNRAP. The CDR3: CASGPDRAGYTF. The CDR3 DNA reads TGTGCTAGTGGTCCGGACAGGGCTGGCTACACCTTC.

The chain joins TRBV10-3 to TRBJ2-7; the D gene is possibly TRBD1 (6 bases). CDR1 and CDR2 (germline): ENHRY, SYGVKD. Trimming left V 3 bases short and J 2 bases short, with 20 bases between. This CDR3 is built from 17 residues. The CDR3 DNA reads as TGTGCCATCAGTGATACGGGGTCCCACAGGGTACCCTACGAGCAGTACTTC. Its translation is CAISDTGSHRVPYEQYF.

V usage is TRBV28 and J usage is TRBJ1-3; D is uncertain. The CDR3 loop spans 11 amino acids. V was clipped by 11 bases and J by 1 base, with 6 bases between them. CDR1 and CDR2 (germline): MDHEN, SYDVKM. The CDR3 DNA reads as TGTGCCTGGGCATCTGGAAACACCATATATTTT. This gives the protein CAWASGNTIYF.

This clone has a single count. This chain connects TRBV4-2 to TRBJ2-5, with 12 bases fitting TRBD2. Looked up from germline, CDR1 is LGHNA and CDR2 is YNFKEQ. The CDR3 length is 17 residues. V dropped 3 bases and J dropped 5; count of bases not matched to a gene: 10. In DNA, the CDR3 is TGTGCCAGCAGCCAGGGTCTAGCGGGGGGGCAGGGTGAGACCCAGTACTTC. It is translated as CASSQGLAGGQGETQYF.

This clone was detected only a few times. The gene calls are TRBV6-1 and TRBJ1-4; D is unclear. V dropped 6 bases and J dropped 4 bases, with 15 bases sitting between them. CDR1 and CDR2 (germline): MNHNS, SASEGT. The CDR3 has 15 residues. CDR3 residues: CASSAPNTGNEKLFF. The CDR3 DNA reads TGTGCCAGCAGCGCGCCAAACACGGGTAATGAAAAACTGTTTTTT.